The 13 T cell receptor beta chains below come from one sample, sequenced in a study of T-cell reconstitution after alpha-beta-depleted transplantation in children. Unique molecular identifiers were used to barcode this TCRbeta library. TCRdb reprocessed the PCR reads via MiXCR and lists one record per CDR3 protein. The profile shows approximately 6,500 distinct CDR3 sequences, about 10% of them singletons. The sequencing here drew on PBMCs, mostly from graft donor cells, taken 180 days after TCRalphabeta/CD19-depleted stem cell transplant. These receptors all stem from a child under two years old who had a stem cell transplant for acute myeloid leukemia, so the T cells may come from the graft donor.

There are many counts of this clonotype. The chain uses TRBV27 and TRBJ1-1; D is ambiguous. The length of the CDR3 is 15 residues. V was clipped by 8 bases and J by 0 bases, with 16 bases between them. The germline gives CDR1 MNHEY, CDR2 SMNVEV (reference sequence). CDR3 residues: CASGERAGVNTEAFF. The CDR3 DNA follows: TGTGCCAGCGGGGAAAGGGCAGGCGTGAACACTGAAGCTTTCTTT.

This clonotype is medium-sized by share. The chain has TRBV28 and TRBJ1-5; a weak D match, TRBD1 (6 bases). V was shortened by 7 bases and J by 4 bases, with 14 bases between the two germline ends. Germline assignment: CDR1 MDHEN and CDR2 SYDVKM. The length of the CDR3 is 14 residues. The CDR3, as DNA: TGTGCCAGCACCATGGACAGAGCTAATCAGCCCCAGCATTTT. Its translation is CASTMDRANQPQHF.

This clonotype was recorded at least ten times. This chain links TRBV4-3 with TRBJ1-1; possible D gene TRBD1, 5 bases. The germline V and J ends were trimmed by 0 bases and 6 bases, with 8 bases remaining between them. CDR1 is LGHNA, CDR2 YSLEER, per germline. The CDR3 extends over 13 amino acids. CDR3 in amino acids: CASSQDLGAEAFF. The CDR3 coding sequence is TGCGCCAGCAGCCAAGATCTGGGGGCTGAAGCTTTCTTT.

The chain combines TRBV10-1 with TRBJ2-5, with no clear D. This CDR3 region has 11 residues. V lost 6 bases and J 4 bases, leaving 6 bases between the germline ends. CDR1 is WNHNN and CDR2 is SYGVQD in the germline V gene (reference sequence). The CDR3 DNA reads TGCGCCAGCAGCCACGGAGAGACCCAGTACTTC. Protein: CASSHGETQYF.

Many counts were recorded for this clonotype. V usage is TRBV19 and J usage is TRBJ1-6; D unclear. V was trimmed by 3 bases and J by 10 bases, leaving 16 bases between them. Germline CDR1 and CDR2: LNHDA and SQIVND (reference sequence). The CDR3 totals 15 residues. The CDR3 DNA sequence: TGTGCCAGTAGTATTGGGGAATCCACCGGGTCACCCCTCCACTTT. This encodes CASSIGESTGSPLHF. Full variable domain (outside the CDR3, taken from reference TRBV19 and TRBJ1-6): DGGITQSPKYLFRKEGQNVTLSCEQNLNHDAMYWYRQDPGQGLRLIYYSQIVNDFQKGDIAEGYSVSREKKESFPLTVTSAQKNPTAFYLCASSIGESTGSPLHFGNGTRLTVT.

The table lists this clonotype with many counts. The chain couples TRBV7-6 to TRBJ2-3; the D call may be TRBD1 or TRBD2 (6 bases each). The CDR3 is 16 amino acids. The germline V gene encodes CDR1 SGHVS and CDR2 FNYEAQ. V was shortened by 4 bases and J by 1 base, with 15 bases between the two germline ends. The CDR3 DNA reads TGTGCCAGCAGCTCCCAGCGGAGGGGGGGCACAGATACGCAGTATTTT. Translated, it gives CASSSQRRGGTDTQYF.

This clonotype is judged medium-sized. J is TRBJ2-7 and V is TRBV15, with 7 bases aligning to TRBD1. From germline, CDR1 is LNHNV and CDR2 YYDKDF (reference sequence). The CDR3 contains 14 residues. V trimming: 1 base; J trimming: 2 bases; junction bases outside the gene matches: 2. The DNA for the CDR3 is TGTGCCACCAGCAGAGGGGGACAGACCTACGAGCAGTACTTC. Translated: CATSRGGQTYEQYF.

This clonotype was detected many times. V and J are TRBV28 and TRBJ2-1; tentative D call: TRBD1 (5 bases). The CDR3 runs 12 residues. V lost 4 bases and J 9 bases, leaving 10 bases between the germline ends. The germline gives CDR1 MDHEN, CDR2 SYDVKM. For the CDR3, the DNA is TGTGCCAGCAGTTCATTCCAGGGTGAGCAGTTCTTC. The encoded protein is CASSSFQGEQFF.

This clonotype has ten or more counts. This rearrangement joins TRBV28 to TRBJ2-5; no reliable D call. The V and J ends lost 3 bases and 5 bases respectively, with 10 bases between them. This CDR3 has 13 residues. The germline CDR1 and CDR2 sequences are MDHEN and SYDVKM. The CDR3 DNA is TGTGCCAGCAGTTTGGTGTACGAGGAGACCCAGTACTTC. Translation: CASSLVYEETQYF.

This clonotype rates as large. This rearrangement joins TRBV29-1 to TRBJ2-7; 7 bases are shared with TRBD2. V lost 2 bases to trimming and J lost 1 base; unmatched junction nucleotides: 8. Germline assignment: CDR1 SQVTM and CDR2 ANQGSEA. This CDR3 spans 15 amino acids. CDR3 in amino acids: CSVEKRTRGSYEQYF. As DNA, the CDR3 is TGCAGCGTTGAAAAGCGGACTAGGGGTTCCTACGAGCAGTACTTC.

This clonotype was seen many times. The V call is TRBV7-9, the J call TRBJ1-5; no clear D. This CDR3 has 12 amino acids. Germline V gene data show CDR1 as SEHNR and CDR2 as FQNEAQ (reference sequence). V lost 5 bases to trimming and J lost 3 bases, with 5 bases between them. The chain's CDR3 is CASSPSNQPQHF. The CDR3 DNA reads TGTGCCAGCAGCCCGTCCAATCAGCCCCAGCATTTT.

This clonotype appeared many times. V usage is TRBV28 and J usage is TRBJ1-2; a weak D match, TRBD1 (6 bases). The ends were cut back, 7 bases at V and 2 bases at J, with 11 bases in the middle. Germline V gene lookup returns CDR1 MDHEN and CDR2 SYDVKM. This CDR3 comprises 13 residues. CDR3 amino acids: CASKQQGNYGYTF. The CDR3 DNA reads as TGTGCCAGCAAGCAACAGGGCAACTATGGCTACACCTTC.

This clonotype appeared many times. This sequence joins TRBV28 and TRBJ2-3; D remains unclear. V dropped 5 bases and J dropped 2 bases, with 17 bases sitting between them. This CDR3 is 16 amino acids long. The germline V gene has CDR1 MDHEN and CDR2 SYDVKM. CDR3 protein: CASSPWVGRATDTQYF. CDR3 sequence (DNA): TGTGCCAGCAGTCCCTGGGTCGGTCGGGCCACAGATACGCAGTATTTT.